The T cell receptor beta chain described here comes from a study of cytomegalovirus exposure and HLA in healthy donors. General study points: TCR sequences were mostly rare, though some public TCRs occurred in many donors. In vitro testing confirmed a few CMV-associated chains as specific for CMV antigens.

Repertoires were generated with immunoSEQ multiplex PCR, while TCRdb's copy carries only in-frame clones and drops some. The sample holds roughly 150,000 clones, 94% seen once. The CDR3 length is 13 residues. V was pared by 3 bases and J by 3 bases, with 8 bases between. Germline V gene data show CDR1 as WNHNN and CDR2 as SYGVQD (reference sequence). For this clone: Its antigen remains unknown.

This rearrangement joins TRBV10-1 to TRBJ2-5; D call uncertain. This TCR came from a man aged 18 to 29 in good health and CMV-seropositive. What was sequenced was PBMCs. This CDR3 is CASSEAGEETQYF. The DNA for the CDR3 is TGCGCCAGCAGTGAAGCTGGAGAAGAGACCCAGTACTTC.